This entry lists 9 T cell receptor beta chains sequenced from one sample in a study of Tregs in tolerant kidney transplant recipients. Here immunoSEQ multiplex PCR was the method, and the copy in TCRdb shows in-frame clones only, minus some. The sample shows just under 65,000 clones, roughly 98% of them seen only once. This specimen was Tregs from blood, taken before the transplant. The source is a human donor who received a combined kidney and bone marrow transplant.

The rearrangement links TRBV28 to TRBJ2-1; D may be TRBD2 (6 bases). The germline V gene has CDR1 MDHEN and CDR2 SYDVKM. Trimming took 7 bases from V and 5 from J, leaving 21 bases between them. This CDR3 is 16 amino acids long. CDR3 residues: CASITARQGGDNEQFF. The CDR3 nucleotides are TGTGCCAGCATAACCGCTCGGCAGGGAGGTGACAATGAGCAGTTCTTC.

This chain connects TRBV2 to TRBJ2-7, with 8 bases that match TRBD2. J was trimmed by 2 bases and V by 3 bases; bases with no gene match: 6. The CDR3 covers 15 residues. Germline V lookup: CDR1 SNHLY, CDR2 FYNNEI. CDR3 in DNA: TGTGCCAGCAGTGAGCGAGCGGGAGTTACCTACGAGCAGTACTTC. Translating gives CASSERAGVTYEQYF.

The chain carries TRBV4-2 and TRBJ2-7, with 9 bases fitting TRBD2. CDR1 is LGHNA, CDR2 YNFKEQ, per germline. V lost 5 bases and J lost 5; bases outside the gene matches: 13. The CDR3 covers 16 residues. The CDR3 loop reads CASSDRSGGPPNEQYF. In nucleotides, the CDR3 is TGTGCCAGCAGCGACAGGAGCGGGGGGCCTCCTAACGAGCAGTACTTC.

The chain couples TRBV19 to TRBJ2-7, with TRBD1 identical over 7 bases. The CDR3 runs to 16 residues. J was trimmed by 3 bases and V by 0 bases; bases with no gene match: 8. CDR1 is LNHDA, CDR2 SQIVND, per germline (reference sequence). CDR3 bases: TGTGCCAGTAGTATAGAGGGGTCGACAGGGCTCTACGAGCAGTACTTC. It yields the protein CASSIEGSTGLYEQYF.

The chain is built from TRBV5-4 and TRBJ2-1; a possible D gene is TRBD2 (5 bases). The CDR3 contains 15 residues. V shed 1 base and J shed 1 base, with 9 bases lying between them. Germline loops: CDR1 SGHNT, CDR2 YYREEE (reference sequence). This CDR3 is CASSLISGSYNEQFF. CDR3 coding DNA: TGTGCCAGCAGCTTGATAAGCGGTTCCTACAATGAGCAGTTCTTC.

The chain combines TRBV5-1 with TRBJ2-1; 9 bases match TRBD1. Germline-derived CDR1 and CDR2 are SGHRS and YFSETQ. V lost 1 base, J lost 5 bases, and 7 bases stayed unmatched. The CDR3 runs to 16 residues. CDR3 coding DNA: TGCGCCAGCAGCTTGCTCGGGACAGGGTACAACAATGAGCAGTTCTTC. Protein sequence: CASSLLGTGYNNEQFF.

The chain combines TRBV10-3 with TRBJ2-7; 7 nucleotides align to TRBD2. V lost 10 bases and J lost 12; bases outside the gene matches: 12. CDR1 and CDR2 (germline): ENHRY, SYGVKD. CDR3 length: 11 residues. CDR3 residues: CATQDAGARYF. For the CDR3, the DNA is TGTGCCACCCAGGACGCGGGAGCTCGGTACTTC.

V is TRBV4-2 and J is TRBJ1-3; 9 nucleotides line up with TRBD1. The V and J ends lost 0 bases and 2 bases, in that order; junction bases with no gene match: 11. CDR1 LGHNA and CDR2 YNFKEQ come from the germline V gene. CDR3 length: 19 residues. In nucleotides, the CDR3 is TGTGCCAGCAGCCAAGATCGGACAGGGGAGCCAGGGGCTGGAAACACCATATATTTT. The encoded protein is CASSQDRTGEPGAGNTIYF.

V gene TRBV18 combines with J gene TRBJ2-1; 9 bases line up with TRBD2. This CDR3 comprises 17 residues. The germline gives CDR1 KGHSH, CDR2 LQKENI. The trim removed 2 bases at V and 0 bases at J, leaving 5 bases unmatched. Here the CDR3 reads CASSPAISGSSYNEQFF. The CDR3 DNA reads TGTGCCAGCTCACCAGCCATTAGCGGGAGCTCCTACAATGAGCAGTTCTTC.